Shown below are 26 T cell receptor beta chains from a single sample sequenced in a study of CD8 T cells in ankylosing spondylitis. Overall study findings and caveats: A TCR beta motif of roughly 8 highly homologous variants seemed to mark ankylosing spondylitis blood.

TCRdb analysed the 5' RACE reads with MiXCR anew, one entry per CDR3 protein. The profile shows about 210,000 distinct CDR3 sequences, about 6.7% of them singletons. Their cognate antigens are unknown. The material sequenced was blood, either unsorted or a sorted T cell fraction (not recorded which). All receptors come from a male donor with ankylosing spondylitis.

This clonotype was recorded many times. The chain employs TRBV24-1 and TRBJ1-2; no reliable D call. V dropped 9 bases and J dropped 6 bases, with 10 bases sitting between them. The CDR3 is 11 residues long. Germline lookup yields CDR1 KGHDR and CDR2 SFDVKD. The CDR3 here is CATGGLDGYTF. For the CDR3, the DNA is TGTGCCACCGGAGGGTTGGATGGCTACACCTTC.

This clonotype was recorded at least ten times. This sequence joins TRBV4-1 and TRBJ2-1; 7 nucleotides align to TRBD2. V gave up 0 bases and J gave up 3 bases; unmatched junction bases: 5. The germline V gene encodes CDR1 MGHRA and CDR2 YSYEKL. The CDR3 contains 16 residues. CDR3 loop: CASSQDLASGYNEQFF. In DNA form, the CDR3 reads TGCGCCAGCAGCCAAGATCTCGCTAGCGGCTACAATGAGCAGTTCTTC.

In nucleotides, the CDR3 is TGTGCCAGCAGCCCGCTGGGGGGGTCACCCCTCCACTTT. It specifies CASSPLGGSPLHF. The chain employs TRBV7-6 and TRBJ1-6; a possible D gene is TRBD1 (5 bases). The V gene lost 5 bases and the J gene lost 10 bases, with 12 bases spanning the gap. The germline V gene has CDR1 SGHVS and CDR2 FNYEAQ. The CDR3 sequence is 13 residues long.

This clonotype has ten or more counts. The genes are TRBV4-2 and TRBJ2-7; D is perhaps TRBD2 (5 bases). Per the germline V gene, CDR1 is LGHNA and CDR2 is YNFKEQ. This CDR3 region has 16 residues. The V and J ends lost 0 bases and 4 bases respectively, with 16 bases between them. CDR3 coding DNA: TGTGCCAGCAGCCAAGATTCCTCCCGCGGGTGGTACGAGCAGTACTTC. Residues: CASSQDSSRGWYEQYF.

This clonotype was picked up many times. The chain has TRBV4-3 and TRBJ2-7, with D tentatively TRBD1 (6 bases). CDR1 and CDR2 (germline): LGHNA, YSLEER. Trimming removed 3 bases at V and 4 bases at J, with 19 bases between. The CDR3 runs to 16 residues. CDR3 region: CASSHSQVGDIYEQYF. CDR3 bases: TGCGCCAGCAGCCATTCCCAGGTCGGGGACATTTACGAGCAGTACTTC.

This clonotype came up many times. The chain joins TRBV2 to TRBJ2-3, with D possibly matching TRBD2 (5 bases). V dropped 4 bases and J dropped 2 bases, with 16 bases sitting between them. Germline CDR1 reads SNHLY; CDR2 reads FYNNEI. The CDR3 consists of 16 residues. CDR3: CASSGSLATHTDTQYF. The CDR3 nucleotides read TGTGCCAGCAGTGGGAGTCTAGCAACGCACACAGATACGCAGTATTTT.

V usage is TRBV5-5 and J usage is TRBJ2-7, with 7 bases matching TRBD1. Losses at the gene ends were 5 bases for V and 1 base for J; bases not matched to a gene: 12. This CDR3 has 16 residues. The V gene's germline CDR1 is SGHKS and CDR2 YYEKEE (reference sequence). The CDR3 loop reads CASSQNFGTASYEQYF. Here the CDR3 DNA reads TGTGCCAGCAGTCAAAATTTCGGGACAGCGTCCTACGAGCAGTACTTC.

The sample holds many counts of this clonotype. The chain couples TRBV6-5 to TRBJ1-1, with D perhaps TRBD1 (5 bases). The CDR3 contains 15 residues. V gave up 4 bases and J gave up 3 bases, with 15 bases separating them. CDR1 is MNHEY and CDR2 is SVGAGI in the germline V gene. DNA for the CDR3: TGTGCCAGCAGTTCCCGGTCCAGGGAGGACACTGAAGCTTTCTTT. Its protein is CASSSRSREDTEAFF.

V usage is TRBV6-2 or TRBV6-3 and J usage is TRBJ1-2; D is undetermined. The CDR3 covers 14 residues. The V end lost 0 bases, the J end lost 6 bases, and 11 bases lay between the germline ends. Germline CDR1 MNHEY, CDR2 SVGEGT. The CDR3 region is CASSYSATSNGYTF. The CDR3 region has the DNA TGTGCCAGCAGTTACTCAGCTACGAGCAATGGCTACACCTTC.

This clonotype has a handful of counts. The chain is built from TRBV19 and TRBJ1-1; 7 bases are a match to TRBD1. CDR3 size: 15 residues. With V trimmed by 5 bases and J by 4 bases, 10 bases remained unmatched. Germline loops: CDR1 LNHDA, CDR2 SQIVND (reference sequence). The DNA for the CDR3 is TGTGCCAGTAGTCCCACGGGACAGTGGGGCACTGAAGCTTTCTTT. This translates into CASSPTGQWGTEAFF.

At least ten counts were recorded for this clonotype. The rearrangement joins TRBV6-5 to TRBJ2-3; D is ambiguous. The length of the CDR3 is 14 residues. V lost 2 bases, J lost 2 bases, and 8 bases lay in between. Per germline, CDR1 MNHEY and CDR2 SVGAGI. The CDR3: CASSYVASTDTQYF. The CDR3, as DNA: TGTGCCAGCAGTTACGTCGCGTCCACAGATACGCAGTATTTT.

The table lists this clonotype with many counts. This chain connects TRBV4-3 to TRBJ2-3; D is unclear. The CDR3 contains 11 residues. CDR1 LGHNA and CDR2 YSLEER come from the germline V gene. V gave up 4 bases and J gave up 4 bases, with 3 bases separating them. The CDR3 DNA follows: TGCGCCAGCAGCCGTCCAGATACGCAGTATTTT. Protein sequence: CASSRPDTQYF.

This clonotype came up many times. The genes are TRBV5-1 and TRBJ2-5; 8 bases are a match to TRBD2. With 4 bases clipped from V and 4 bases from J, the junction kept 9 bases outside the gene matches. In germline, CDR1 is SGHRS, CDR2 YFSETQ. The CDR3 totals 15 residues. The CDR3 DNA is TGCGCCAGCAGCCACGGGACTAGAGACCGAGAGACCCAGTACTTC. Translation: CASSHGTRDRETQYF.

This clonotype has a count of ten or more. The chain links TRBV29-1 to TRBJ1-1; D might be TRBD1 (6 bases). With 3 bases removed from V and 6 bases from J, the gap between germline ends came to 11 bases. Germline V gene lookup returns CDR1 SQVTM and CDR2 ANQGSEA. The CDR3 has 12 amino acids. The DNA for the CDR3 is TGCAGCGTTGACGCGGGGGGGCCTGAAGCTTTCTTT. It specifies CSVDAGGPEAFF.

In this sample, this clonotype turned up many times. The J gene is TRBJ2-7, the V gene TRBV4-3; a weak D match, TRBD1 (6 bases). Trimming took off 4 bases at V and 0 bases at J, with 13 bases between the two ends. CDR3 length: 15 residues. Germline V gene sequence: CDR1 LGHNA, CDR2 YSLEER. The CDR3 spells CASSPGRGGSYEQYF. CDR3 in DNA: TGCGCCAGCAGCCCTGGGCGAGGGGGCTCCTACGAGCAGTACTTC.

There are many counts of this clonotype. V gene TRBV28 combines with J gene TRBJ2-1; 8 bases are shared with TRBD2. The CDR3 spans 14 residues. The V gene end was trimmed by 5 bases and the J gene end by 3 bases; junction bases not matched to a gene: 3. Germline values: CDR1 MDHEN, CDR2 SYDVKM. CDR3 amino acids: CASSLSGNYNEQFF. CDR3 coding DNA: TGTGCCAGCAGTCTTAGCGGGAACTACAATGAGCAGTTCTTC.

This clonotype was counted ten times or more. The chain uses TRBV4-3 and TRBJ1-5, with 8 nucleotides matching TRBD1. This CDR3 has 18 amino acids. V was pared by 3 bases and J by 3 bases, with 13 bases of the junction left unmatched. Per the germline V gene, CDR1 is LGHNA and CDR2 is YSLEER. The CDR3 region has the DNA TGCGCCAGCAGCCATCAATGGACAGGGTTCGGGAACAATCAGCCCCAGCATTTT. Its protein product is CASSHQWTGFGNNQPQHF.

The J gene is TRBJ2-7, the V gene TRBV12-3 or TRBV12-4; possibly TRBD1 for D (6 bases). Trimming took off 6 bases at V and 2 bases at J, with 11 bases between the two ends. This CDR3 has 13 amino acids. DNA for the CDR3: TGTGCCAGCAGCACAGGGAGAGCCTACGAGCAGTACTTC. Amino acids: CASSTGRAYEQYF.

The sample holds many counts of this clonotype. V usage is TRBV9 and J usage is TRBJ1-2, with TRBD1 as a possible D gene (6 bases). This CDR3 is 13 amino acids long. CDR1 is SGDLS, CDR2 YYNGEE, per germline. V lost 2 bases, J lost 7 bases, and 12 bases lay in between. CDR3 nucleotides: TGTGCCAGCAGCGTGGGGGGCGGCGGTGGCTACACCTTC. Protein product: CASSVGGGGGYTF.

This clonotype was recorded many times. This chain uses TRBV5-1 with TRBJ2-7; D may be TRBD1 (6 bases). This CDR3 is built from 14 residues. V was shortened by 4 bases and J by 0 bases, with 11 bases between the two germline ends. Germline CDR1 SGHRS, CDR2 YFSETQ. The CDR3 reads CASSPRTASYEQYF. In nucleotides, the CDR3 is TGCGCCAGCAGCCCCCGGACAGCCTCCTACGAGCAGTACTTC.

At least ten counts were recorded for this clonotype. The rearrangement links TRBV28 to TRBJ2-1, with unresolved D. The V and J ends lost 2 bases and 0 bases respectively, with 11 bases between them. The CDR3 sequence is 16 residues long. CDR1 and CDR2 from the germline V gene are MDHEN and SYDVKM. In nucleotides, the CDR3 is TGTGCCAGCAGTTTACAACGGTTAAGCTCCTACAATGAGCAGTTCTTC. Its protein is CASSLQRLSSYNEQFF.

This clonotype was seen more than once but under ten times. The CDR3 loop is CASRNSGTYNEQFF. The CDR3 DNA follows: TGTGCCAGCAGGAATAGCGGGACCTACAATGAGCAGTTCTTC. The chain combines TRBV7-2 with TRBJ2-1, with TRBD2 matching over 8 bases. With 6 bases clipped from V and 2 bases from J, the junction kept 3 bases outside the gene matches. Germline V gene data show CDR1 as SGHTA and CDR2 as FQGNSA. CDR3 length: 14 amino acids.

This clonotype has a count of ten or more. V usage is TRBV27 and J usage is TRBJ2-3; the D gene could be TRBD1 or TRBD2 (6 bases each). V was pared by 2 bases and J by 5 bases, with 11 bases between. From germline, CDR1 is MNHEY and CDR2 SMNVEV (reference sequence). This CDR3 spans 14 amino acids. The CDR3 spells CASSLGGGGDTQYF. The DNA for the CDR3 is TGTGCCAGCAGTTTAGGAGGGGGTGGAGATACGCAGTATTTT.

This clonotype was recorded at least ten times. The CDR3 loop reads CSAEPPGGEQYF. The DNA for the CDR3 is TGCAGCGCCGAACCTCCGGGGGGCGAGCAGTACTTC. The chain links TRBV29-1 to TRBJ2-7; 7 bases line up with TRBD2. Germline CDR1 SQVTM, CDR2 ANQGSEA. This CDR3 is built from 12 residues. The V and J ends lost 7 bases and 6 bases, in that order; junction bases with no gene match: 9.

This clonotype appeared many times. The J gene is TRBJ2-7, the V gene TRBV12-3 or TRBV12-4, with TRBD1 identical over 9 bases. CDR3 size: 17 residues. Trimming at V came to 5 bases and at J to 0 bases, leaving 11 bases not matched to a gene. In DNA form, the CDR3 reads TGTGCCAGCAGTCGCGGACAGGGGCCTCGTGGCTCCTACGAGCAGTACTTC. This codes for CASSRGQGPRGSYEQYF.

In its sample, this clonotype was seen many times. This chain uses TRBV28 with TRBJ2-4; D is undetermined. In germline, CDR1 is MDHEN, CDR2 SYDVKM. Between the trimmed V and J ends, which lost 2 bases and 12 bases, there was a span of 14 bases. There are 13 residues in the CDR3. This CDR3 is CASSLNPYQDQYF. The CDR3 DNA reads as TGTGCCAGCAGTTTAAACCCATACCAGGATCAGTACTTC.